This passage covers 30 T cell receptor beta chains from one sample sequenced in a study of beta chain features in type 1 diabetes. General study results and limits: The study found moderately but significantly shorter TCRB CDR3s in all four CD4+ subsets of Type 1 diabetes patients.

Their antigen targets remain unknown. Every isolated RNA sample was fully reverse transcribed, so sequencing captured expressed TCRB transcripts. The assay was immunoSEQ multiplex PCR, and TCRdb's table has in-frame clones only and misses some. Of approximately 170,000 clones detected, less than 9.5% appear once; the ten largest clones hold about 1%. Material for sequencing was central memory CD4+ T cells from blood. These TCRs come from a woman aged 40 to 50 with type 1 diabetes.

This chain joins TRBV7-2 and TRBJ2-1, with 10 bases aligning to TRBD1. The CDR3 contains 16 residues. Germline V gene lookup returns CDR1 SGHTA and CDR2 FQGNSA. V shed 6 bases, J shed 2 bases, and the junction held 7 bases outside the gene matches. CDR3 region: CASSIQGQGTYNEQFF. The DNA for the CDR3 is TGTGCCAGCAGTATCCAGGGACAGGGGACCTACAATGAGCAGTTCTTC. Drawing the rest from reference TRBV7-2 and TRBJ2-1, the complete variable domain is GAGVSQSPSNKVTEKGKDVELRCDPISGHTALYWYRQSLGQGLEFLIYFQGNSAPDKSGLPSDRFSAERTGGSVSTLTIQRTQQEDSAVYLCASSIQGQGTYNEQFFGPGTRLTVL.

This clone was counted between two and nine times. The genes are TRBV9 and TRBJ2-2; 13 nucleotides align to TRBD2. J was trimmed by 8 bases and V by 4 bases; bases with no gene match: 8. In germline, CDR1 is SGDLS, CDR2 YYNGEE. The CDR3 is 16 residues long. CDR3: CASSPGLAGVKGELFF. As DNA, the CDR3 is TGTGCCAGCAGCCCTGGACTAGCGGGAGTGAAGGGGGAGCTGTTTTTT.

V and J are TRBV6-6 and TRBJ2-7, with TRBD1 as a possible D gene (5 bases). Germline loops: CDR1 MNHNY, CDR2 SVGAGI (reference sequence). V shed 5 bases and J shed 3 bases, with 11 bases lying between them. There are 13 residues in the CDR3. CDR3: CASSTDRNYEQYF. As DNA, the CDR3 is TGTGCCAGCAGTACCGACAGAAACTACGAGCAGTACTTC.

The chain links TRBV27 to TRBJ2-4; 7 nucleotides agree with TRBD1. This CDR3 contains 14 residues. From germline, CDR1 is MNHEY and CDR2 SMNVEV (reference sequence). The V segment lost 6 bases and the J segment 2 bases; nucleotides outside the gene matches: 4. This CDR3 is CASSPGQTKNIQYF. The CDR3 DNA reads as TGTGCCAGCAGCCCGGGACAGACCAAAAACATTCAGTACTTC.

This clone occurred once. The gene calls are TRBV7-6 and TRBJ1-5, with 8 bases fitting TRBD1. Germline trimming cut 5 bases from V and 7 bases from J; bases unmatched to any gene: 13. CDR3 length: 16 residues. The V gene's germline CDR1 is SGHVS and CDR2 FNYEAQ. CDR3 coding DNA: TGTGCCAGCAGCCCCCTAGCCGACAGGGGACGCCAGCCCCAGCATTTT. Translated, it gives CASSPLADRGRQPQHF.

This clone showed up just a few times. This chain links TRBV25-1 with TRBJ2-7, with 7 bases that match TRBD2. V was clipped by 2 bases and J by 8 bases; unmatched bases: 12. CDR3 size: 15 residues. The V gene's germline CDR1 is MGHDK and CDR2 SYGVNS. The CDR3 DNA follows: TGTGCCAGCAGTGAAATTGAGCGGGACCACGGAAAGCAGTACTTC. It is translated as CASSEIERDHGKQYF.

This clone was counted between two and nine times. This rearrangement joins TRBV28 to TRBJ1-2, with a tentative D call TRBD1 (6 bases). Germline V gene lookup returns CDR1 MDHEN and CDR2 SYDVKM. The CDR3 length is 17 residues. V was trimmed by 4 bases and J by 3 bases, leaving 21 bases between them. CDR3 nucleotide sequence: TGTGCCAGCAGTTCCGCGTGGGGGCCCCAGGGCGACTATGGCTACACCTTC. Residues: CASSSAWGPQGDYGYTF.

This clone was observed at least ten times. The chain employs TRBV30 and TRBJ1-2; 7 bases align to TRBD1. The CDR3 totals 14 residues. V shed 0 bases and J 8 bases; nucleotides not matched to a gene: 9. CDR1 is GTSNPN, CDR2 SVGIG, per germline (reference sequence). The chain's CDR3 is CAWSVPGQTSGYTF. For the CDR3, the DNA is TGTGCCTGGAGTGTCCCGGGACAGACATCCGGCTACACCTTC.

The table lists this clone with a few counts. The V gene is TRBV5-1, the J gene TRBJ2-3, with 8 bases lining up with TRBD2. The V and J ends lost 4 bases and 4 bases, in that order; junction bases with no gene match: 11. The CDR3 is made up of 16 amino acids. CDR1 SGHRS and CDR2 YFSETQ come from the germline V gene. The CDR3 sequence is CASSPGVAGFADTQYF. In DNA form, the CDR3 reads TGCGCCAGCAGCCCTGGGGTAGCGGGGTTCGCAGATACGCAGTATTTT.

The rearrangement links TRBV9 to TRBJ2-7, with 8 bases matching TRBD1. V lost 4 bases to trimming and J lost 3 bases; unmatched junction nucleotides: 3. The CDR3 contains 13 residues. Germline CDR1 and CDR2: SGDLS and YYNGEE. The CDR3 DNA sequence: TGTGCCAGCAGCTCCGGACAGGGCTACGAGCAGTACTTC. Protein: CASSSGQGYEQYF.

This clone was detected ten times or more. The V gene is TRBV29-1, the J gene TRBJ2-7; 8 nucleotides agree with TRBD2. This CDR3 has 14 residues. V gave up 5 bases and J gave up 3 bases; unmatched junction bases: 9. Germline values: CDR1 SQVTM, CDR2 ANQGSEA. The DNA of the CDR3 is TGCAGCGTTCGATCCGAGAGCGGGGGCTACGAGCAGTACTTC. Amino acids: CSVRSESGGYEQYF.

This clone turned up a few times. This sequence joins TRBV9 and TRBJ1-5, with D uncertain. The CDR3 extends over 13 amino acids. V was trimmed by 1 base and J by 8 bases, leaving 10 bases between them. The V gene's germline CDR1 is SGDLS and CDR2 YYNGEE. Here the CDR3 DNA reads TGTGCCAGCAGCGTATCACCGGGTAAGCCCCAGCATTTT. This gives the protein CASSVSPGKPQHF.

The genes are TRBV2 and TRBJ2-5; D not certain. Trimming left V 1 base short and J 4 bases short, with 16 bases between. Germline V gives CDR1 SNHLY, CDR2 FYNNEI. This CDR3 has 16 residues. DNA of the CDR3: TGTGCCAGCAGTGAAGTGGGCCTCAGTGGTGGAGAGACCCAGTACTTC. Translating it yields CASSEVGLSGGETQYF. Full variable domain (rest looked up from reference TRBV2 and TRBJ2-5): EPEVTQTPSHQVTQMGQEVILRCVPISNHLYFYWYRQILGQKVEFLVSFYNNEISEKSEIFDDQFSVERPDGSNFTLKIRSTKLEDSAMYFCASSEVGLSGGETQYFGPGTRLLVL.

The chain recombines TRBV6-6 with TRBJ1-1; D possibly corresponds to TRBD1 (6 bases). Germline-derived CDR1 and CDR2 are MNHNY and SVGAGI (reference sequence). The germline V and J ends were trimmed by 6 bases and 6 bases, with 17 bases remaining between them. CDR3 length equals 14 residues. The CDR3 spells CASRHADQGSEAFF. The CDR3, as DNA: TGTGCCAGCAGACACGCGGATCAGGGGTCTGAAGCTTTCTTT.

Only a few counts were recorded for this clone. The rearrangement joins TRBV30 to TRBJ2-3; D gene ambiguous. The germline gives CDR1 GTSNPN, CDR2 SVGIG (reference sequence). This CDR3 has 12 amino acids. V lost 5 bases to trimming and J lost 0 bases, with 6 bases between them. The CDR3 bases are TGTGCCTGGGACACTAGCACAGATACGCAGTATTTT. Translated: CAWDTSTDTQYF.

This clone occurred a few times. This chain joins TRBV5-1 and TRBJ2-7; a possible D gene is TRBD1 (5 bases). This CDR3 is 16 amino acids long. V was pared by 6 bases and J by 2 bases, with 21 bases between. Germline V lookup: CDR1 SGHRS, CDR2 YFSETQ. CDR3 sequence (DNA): TGCGCCAGCAAAGGTCTGGGGCGTGGATCAACCTACGAGCAGTACTTC. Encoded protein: CASKGLGRGSTYEQYF. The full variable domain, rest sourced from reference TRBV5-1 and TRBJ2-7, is KAGVTQTPRYLIKTRGQQVTLSCSPISGHRSVSWYQQTPGQGLQFLFEYFSETQRNKGNFPGRFSGRQFSNSRSEMNVSTLELGDSALYLCASKGLGRGSTYEQYFGPGTRLTVT.

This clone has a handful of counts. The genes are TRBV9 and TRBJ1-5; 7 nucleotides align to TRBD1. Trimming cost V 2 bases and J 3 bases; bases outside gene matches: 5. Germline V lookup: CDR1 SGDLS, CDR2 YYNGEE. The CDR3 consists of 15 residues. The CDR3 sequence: CASSVGDSTNQPQHF. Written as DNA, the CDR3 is TGTGCCAGCAGCGTGGGGGACAGTACCAATCAGCCCCAGCATTTT.

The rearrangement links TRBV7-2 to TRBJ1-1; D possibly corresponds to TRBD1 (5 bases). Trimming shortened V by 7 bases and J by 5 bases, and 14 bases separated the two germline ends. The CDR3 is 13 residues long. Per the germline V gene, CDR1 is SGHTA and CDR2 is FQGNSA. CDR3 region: CASTPNQGTEAFF. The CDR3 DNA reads TGTGCCAGCACCCCCAATCAGGGTACTGAAGCTTTCTTT.

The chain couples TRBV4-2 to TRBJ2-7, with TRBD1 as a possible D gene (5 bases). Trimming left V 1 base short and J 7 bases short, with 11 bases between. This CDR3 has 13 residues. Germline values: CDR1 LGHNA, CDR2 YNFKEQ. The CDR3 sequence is CASSQAGIWEQYF. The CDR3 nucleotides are TGTGCCAGCAGCCAAGCAGGGATTTGGGAGCAGTACTTC.

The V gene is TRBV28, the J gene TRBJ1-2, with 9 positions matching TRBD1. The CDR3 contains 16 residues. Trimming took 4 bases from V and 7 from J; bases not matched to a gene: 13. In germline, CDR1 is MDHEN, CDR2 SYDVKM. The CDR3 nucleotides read TGTGCCAGCAGTTCACCCCCGGGACAGGGAGTTCGTGGCTACACCTTC. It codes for CASSSPPGQGVRGYTF.

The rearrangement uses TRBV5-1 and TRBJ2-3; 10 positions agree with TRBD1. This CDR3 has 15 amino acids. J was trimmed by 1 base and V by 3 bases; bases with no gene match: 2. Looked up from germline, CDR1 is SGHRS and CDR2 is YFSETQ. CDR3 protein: CASSSGTGGTDTQYF. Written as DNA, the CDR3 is TGCGCCAGCAGCTCCGGGACAGGGGGCACAGATACGCAGTATTTT.

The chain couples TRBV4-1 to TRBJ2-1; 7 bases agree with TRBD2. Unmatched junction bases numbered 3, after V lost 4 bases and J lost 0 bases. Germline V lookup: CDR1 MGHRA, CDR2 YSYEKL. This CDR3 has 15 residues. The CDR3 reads CASSRSSGSYNEQFF. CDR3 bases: TGCGCCAGCAGCCGCTCTAGCGGCTCCTACAATGAGCAGTTCTTC.

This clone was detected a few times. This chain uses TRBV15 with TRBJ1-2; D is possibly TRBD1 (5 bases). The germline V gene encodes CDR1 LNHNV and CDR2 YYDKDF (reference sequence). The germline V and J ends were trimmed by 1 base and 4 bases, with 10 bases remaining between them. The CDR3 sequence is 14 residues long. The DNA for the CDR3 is TGTGCCACCAGCAGAGTGGGGGGAAGCTATGGCTACACCTTC. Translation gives CATSRVGGSYGYTF.

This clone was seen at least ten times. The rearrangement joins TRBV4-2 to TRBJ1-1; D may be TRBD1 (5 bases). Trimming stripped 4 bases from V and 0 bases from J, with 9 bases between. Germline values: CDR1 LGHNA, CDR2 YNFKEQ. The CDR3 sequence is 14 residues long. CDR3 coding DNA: TGTGCCAGCAGCCTACTGACAGTGAACACTGAAGCTTTCTTT. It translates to CASSLLTVNTEAFF.

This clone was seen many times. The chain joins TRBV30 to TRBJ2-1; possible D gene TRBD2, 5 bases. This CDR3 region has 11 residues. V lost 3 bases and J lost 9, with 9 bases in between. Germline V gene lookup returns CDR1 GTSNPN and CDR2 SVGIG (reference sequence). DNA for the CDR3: TGTGCCTGGAGCCTTGAGGGTGAGCAGTTCTTC. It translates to CAWSLEGEQFF.

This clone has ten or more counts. The CDR3 protein is CASSLMGLADPSGANVLTF. The CDR3 bases are TGTGCCAGCAGTTTAATGGGACTAGCGGACCCCTCTGGGGCCAACGTCCTGACTTTC. The chain couples TRBV27 to TRBJ2-6, with 11 bases aligning to TRBD2. Looked up from germline, CDR1 is MNHEY and CDR2 is SMNVEV (reference sequence). The J segment lost 0 bases and the V segment lost 2 bases, leaving 6 bases of the junction unmatched. The CDR3 loop spans 19 amino acids.

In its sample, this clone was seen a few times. DNA for the CDR3: TGCGCCAGCAGCTCCGGACAGGGGGAGTTGGGCGAGCAGTACTTC. This codes for CASSSGQGELGEQYF. This chain uses TRBV5-1 with TRBJ2-7; 10 bases line up with TRBD1. Germline CDR1 is SGHRS and CDR2 is YFSETQ. The CDR3 consists of 15 residues. V trimming: 3 bases; J trimming: 6 bases; junction bases outside the gene matches: 9.

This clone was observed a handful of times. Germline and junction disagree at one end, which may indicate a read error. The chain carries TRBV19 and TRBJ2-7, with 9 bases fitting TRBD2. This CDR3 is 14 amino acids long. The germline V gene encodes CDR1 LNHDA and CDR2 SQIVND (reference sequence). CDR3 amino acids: CASSMASGNYEQYF. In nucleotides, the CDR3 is TGTGCCAGTAGTATGGCTAGCGGGAACTACGAGCAATACTTC.

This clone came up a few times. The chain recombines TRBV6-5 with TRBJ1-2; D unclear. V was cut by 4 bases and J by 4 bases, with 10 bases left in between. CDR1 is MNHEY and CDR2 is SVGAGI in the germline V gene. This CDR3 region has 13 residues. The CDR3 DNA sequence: TGTGCCAGCAGTTTTACCGGGAGCTATGGCTACACCTTC. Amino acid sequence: CASSFTGSYGYTF.

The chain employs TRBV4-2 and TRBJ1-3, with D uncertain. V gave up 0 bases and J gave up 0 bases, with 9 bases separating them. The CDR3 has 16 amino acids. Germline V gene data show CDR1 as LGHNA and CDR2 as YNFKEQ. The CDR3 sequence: CASSQERGSSGNTIYF. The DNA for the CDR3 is TGTGCCAGCAGCCAAGAACGCGGGAGCTCTGGAAACACCATATATTTT.